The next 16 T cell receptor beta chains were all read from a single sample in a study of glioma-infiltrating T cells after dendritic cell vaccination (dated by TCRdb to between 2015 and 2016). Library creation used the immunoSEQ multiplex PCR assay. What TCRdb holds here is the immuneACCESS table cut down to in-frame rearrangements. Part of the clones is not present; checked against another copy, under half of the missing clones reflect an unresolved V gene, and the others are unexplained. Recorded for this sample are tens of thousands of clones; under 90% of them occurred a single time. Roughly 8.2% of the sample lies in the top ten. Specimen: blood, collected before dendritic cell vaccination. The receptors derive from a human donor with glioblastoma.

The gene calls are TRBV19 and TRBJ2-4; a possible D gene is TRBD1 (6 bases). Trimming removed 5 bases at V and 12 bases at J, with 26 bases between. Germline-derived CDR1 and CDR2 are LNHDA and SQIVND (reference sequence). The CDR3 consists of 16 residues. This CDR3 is CASSPRLTGIGSTQYF. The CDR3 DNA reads TGTGCCAGTAGTCCTCGTCTTACAGGGATTGGATCCACTCAGTACTTC.

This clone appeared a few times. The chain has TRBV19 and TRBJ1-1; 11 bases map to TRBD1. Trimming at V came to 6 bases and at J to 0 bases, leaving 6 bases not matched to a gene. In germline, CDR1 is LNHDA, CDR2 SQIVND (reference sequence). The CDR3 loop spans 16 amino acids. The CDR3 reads CASSTGTGGLNTEAFF. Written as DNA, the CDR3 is TGTGCCAGTAGCACCGGGACAGGGGGATTGAACACTGAAGCTTTCTTT.

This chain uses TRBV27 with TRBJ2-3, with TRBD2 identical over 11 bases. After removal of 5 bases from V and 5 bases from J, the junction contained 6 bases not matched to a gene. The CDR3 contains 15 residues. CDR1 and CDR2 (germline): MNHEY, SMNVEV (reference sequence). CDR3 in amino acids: CASSQRLAGRDTQYF. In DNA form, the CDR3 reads TGTGCCAGCAGTCAAAGACTAGCGGGGCGAGATACGCAGTATTTT.

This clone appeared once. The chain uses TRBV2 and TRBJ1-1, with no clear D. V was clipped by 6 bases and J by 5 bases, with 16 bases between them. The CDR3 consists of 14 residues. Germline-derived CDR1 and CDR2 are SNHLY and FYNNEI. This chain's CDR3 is CASRGIRGETEAFF. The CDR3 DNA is TGTGCCAGCAGAGGGATCCGGGGAGAGACTGAAGCTTTCTTT. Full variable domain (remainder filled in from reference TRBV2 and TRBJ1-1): EPEVTQTPSHQVTQMGQEVILRCVPISNHLYFYWYRQILGQKVEFLVSFYNNEISEKSEIFDDQFSVERPDGSNFTLKIRSTKLEDSAMYFCASRGIRGETEAFFGQGTRLTVV.

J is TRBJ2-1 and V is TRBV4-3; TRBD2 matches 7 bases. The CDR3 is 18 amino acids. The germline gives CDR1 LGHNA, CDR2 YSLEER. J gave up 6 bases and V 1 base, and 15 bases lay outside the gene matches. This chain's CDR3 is CASSQGLNGASGVNEQFF. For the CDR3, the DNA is TGCGCCAGCAGCCAAGGTTTAAATGGGGCTAGCGGAGTCAATGAGCAGTTCTTC.

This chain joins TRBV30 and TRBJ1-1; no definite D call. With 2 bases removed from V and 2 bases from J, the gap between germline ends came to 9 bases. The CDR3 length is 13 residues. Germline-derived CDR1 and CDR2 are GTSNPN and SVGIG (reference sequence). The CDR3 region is CAWSFGLNTEAFF. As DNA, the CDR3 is TGTGCCTGGAGTTTCGGTCTCAACACTGAAGCTTTCTTT. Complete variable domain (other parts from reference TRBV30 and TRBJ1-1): SQTIHQWPATLVQPVGSPLSLECTVEGTSNPNLYWYRQAAGRGLQLLFYSVGIGQISSEVPQNLSASRPQDRQFILSSKKLLLSDSGFYLCAWSFGLNTEAFFGQGTRLTVV.

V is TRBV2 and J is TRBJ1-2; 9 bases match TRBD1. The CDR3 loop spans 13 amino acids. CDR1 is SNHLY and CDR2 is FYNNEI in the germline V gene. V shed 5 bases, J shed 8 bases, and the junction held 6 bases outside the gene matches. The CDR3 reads CASSLTGGQGYTF. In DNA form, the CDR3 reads TGTGCCAGCAGTCTGACAGGGGGGCAGGGCTACACCTTC.

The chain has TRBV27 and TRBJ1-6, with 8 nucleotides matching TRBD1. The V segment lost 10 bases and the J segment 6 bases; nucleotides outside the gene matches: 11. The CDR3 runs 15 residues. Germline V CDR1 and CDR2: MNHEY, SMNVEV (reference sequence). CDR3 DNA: TGTGCCACCCAGGAAAGGACAGGGACTAATTCACCCCTCCACTTT. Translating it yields CATQERTGTNSPLHF.

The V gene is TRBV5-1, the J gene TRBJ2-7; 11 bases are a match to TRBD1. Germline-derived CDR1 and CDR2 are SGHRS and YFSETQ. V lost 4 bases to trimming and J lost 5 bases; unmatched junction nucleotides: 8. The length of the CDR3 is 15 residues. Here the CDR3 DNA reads TGCGCCAGCAGCCCCGTCGGACAGGGGGCCCACGAGCAGTACTTC. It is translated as CASSPVGQGAHEQYF. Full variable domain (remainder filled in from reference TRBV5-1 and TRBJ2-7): KAGVTQTPRYLIKTRGQQVTLSCSPISGHRSVSWYQQTPGQGLQFLFEYFSETQRNKGNFPGRFSGRQFSNSRSEMNVSTLELGDSALYLCASSPVGQGAHEQYFGPGTRLTVT.

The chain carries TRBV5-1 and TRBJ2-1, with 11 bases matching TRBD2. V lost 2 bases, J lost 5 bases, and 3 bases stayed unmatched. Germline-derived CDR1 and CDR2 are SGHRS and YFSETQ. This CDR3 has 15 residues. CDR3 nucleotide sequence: TGCGCCAGCAGCTTAACTAGCGGGGGAAACAATGAGCAGTTCTTC. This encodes CASSLTSGGNNEQFF.

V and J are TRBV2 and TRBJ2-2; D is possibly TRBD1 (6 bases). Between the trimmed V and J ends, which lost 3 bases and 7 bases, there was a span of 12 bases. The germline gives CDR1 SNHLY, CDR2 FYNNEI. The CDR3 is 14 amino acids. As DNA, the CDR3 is TGTGCCAGCAGTGATCCAGGGGTTATCGGGGAGCTGTTTTTT. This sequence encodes CASSDPGVIGELFF.

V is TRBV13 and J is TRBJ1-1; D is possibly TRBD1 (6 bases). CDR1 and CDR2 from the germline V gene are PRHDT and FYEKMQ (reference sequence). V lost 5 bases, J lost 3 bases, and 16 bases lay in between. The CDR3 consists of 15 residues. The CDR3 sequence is CASSPAGRGDTEAFF. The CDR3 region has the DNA TGTGCCAGCAGCCCTGCCGGGAGGGGGGACACTGAAGCTTTCTTT.

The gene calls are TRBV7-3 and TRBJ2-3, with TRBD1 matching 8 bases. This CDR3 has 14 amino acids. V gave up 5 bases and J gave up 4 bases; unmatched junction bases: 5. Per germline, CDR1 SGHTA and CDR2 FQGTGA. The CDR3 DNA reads TGTGCCAGCAGCACCGGACAGGGACCAGATACGCAGTATTTT. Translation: CASSTGQGPDTQYF.

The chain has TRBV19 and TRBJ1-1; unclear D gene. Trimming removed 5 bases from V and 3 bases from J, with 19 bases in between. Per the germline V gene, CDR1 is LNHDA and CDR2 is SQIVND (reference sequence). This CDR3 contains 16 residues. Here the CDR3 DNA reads TGTGCCAGTAGTGACTGGGAGGGTAGGGTTGACACTGAAGCTTTCTTT. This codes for CASSDWEGRVDTEAFF.

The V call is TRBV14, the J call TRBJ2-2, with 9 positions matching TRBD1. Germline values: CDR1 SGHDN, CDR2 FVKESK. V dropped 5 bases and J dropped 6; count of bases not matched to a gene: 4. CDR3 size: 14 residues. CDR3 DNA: TGTGCCAGCAGCTACCGACAGGGGGCCGGGGAGCTGTTTTTT. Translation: CASSYRQGAGELFF.

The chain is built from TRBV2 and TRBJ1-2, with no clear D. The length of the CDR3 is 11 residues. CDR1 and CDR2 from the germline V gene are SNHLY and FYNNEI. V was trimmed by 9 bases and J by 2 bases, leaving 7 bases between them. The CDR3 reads CASPGNYGYTF. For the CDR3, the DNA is TGTGCCAGTCCGGGGAACTATGGCTACACCTTC.